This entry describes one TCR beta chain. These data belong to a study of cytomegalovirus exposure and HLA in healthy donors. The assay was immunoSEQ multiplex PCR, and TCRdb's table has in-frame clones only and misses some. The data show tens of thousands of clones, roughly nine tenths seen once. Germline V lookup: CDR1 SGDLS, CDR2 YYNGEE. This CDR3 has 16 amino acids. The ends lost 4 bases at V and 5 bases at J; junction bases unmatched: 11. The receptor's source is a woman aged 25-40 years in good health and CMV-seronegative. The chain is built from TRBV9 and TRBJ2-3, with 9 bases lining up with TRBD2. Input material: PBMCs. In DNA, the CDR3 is TGTGCCAGCAGCACTCATAGCGGGAGATGGGAAGATACGCAGTATTTT. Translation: CASSTHSGRWEDTQYF.